This TCR beta chain was sequenced in a study of CD8 T cells in Susac syndrome. Random hexamers were used to reverse transcribe an amount of roughly 0.45 to 1 ug RNA. Each CDR3 protein gets one entry after TCRdb re-called the immunoSEQ multiplex PCR reads with MiXCR. The table lists 170,000 or so distinct CDR3 sequences, approximately 95% of them singletons. The origin of this receptor is a human donor with Susac syndrome. Sequenced: CD4+ T cells from PBMCs.

In DNA, the CDR3 is TGCAGCGTTGAAGATGGGGCAGATACGCAGTATTTT. It is translated as CSVEDGADTQYF. This chain joins TRBV29-1 and TRBJ2-3; no clear D. V dropped 0 bases and J dropped 4 bases, with 5 bases sitting between them. CDR1 and CDR2 from the germline V gene are SQVTM and ANQGSEA. CDR3 size: 12 residues.